One and the same sample provided the 9 T cell receptor beta chains below, sequenced in a study of blood T cell repertoires in COVID-19. The assay was immunoSEQ multiplex PCR, and TCRdb's table has in-frame clones only and misses some. The sample yields approximately 180,000 clones, approximately 85% seen once. The sample was peripheral blood. The receptors derive from a man in his 60s with acute or convalescent COVID-19.

The CDR3 loop is CASSPASGTTGELFF. The CDR3 bases are TGTGCCAGCTCACCAGCCTCTGGGACAACCGGGGAGCTGTTTTTT. The rearrangement joins TRBV18 to TRBJ2-2; a weak D match, TRBD1 (6 bases). CDR1 KGHSH and CDR2 LQKENI come from the germline V gene. Trimming left V 2 bases short and J 5 bases short, with 12 bases between. This CDR3 spans 15 amino acids.

The chain has TRBV2 and TRBJ2-1, with a possible D match to TRBD2 (6 bases). The germline V and J ends were trimmed by 6 bases and 5 bases, with 11 bases remaining between them. Germline assignment: CDR1 SNHLY and CDR2 FYNNEI. The CDR3 contains 13 residues. The CDR3 sequence is CASRVGGNNEQFF. As DNA, the CDR3 is TGTGCCAGCAGAGTCGGGGGAAACAATGAGCAGTTCTTC.

The chain is built from TRBV7-2 and TRBJ2-3; 7 bases fit TRBD2. There are 15 residues in the CDR3. Trimming removed 4 bases from V and 2 bases from J; junction bases left unmatched: 6. Germline V gene data show CDR1 as SGHTA and CDR2 as FQGNSA. The CDR3 nucleotides read TGTGCCAGCAGCTCTACCGGGACTAACACAGATACGCAGTATTTT. Protein product: CASSSTGTNTDTQYF.

The chain couples TRBV2 to TRBJ1-2; D might be TRBD1 (6 bases). In germline, CDR1 is SNHLY, CDR2 FYNNEI. V was shortened by 5 bases and J by 9 bases, with 19 bases between the two germline ends. This CDR3 has 14 residues. The CDR3 DNA reads TGTGCCAGCAGTCCCCGTGGGGCAGGGGTTCGCTACACCTTC. This codes for CASSPRGAGVRYTF.

The chain combines TRBV10-3 with TRBJ2-7; D is perhaps TRBD1 (5 bases). V was pared by 4 bases and J by 5 bases, with 15 bases between. The CDR3 is made up of 14 amino acids. The V gene's germline CDR1 is ENHRY and CDR2 SYGVKD. The CDR3 bases are TGTGCCATCAGTGTGGCAGGGAAACTCCACGAGCAGTACTTC. Its translation: CAISVAGKLHEQYF.

The J gene is TRBJ1-5, the V gene TRBV9; 10 positions agree with TRBD1. The trim removed 4 bases at V and 0 bases at J, leaving 10 bases unmatched. Germline values: CDR1 SGDLS, CDR2 YYNGEE. The CDR3 contains 18 residues. This chain's CDR3 is CASSTGTGASRSNQPQHF. CDR3 nucleotide sequence: TGTGCCAGCAGCACAGGGACAGGGGCGTCTCGTAGCAATCAGCCCCAGCATTTT. The full variable domain, with the rest looked up from reference TRBV9 and TRBJ1-5, is DSGVTQTPKHLITATGQRVTLRCSPRSGDLSVYWYQQSLDQGLQFLIQYYNGEERAKGNILERFSAQQFPDLHSELNLSSLELGDSALYFCASSTGTGASRSNQPQHFGDGTRLSIL.

The chain carries TRBV5-4 and TRBJ2-5; maybe TRBD1 (5 bases). Between the trimmed V and J ends, which lost 4 bases and 1 base, there was a span of 11 bases. Germline V lookup: CDR1 SGHNT, CDR2 YYREEE (reference sequence). The CDR3 has 14 amino acids. DNA of the CDR3: TGTGCCAGCAGCCCAGGGCGGCTCCAAGAGACCCAGTACTTC. It is translated as CASSPGRLQETQYF.

The CDR3 nucleotides read TGCGCCAGCAGCCCATCCTCTGTTGGGGGGTCCTACGAGCAGTACTTC. It codes for CASSPSSVGGSYEQYF. V is TRBV5-1 and J is TRBJ2-7; D is possibly TRBD2 (6 bases). Germline V gives CDR1 SGHRS, CDR2 YFSETQ. The CDR3 contains 16 residues. Trimming removed 4 bases at V and 1 base at J, with 18 bases between. Complete variable domain (other parts from reference TRBV5-1 and TRBJ2-7): KAGVTQTPRYLIKTRGQQVTLSCSPISGHRSVSWYQQTPGQGLQFLFEYFSETQRNKGNFPGRFSGRQFSNSRSEMNVSTLELGDSALYLCASSPSSVGGSYEQYFGPGTRLTVT.

V usage is TRBV28 and J usage is TRBJ1-3; a possible D gene is TRBD1 (5 bases). The CDR3 contains 16 residues. Trimming stripped 7 bases from V and 0 bases from J, with 16 bases between. Germline loops: CDR1 MDHEN, CDR2 SYDVKM. CDR3 nucleotides: TGTGCCAGCACCATCGGGGGACTCTTCTCTGGAAACACCATATATTTT. This gives the protein CASTIGGLFSGNTIYF.